The 30 T cell receptor beta chains given below trace back to one sample, sequenced in a study of blood T cell repertoires in COVID-19. Assay: immunoSEQ multiplex PCR; the TCRdb copy retains only in-frame clones and omits some. There are more than 85,000 clones in the sample; roughly 80% occur only once, and about 24% lies in the top ten. The specimen sequenced was peripheral blood. These receptors were collected from a human donor in a cohort sampled during active COVID-19.

V and J are TRBV9 and TRBJ2-3; 16 nucleotides align to TRBD2. CDR1 SGDLS and CDR2 YYNGEE come from the germline V gene. Trimming took 4 bases from V and 2 from J; bases not matched to a gene: 13. The CDR3 runs 20 residues. The chain's CDR3 is CASSLPLGGTSGRATDTQYF. In nucleotides, the CDR3 is TGTGCCAGCAGCCTACCATTGGGGGGGACTAGCGGGAGGGCCACAGATACGCAGTATTTT.

The rearrangement links TRBV10-3 to TRBJ1-5, with 7 positions matching TRBD1. The V gene's germline CDR1 is ENHRY and CDR2 SYGVKD. The CDR3 covers 17 residues. Losses at the gene ends were 2 bases for V and 9 bases for J; bases not matched to a gene: 16. CDR3 in amino acids: CAISEGGQNLPRGPQHF. The CDR3 DNA is TGTGCCATCAGTGAGGGGGGACAGAACCTACCCCGGGGGCCCCAGCATTTT.

The J gene is TRBJ1-2, the V gene TRBV5-5; D is unclear. The germline V and J ends were trimmed by 1 base and 4 bases, with 8 bases remaining between them. This CDR3 is built from 13 residues. The germline CDR1 and CDR2 sequences are SGHKS and YYEKEE (reference sequence). The CDR3 loop is CASSLRGPYGYTF. As DNA, the CDR3 is TGTGCCAGCAGCTTGAGAGGGCCCTATGGCTACACCTTC. The full variable domain, completed using reference TRBV5-5 and TRBJ1-2, is DAGVTQSPTHLIKTRGQQVTLRCSPISGHKSVSWYQQVLGQGPQFIFQYYEKEERGRGNFPDRFSARQFPNYSSELNVNALLLGDSALYLCASSLRGPYGYTFGSGTRLTVV.

The V and J genes are TRBV7-2 and TRBJ2-3; D remains ambiguous. Germline-derived CDR1 and CDR2 are SGHTA and FQGNSA. There are 16 residues in the CDR3. Trimming removed 1 base from V and 7 bases from J, with 18 bases in between. CDR3 in DNA: TGTGCCAGCAGCTTAGGAGGAAGACTCACCCAGCATACGCAGTATTTT. Translation: CASSLGGRLTQHTQYF.

The chain couples TRBV11-2 to TRBJ2-7, with 14 bases that match TRBD2. V gave up 5 bases and J gave up 6 bases; unmatched junction bases: 6. Per the germline V gene, CDR1 is SGHAT and CDR2 is FQNNGV. The CDR3 spans 15 residues. The CDR3 nucleotides read TGTGCCAGCAGCCCGGGACTAGCGGGGGTTCTCGAGCAGTACTTC. Amino acid sequence: CASSPGLAGVLEQYF.

This chain joins TRBV15 and TRBJ1-1, with D perhaps TRBD1 (6 bases). The length of the CDR3 is 13 residues. Trimming took 1 base from V and 6 from J, leaving 9 bases between them. The V gene's germline CDR1 is LNHNV and CDR2 YYDKDF (reference sequence). The CDR3: CATSRAQGSEAFF. In nucleotides, the CDR3 is TGTGCCACCAGCAGAGCCCAGGGGTCTGAAGCTTTCTTT. Filled out from reference TRBV15 and TRBJ1-1, the complete variable domain reads DAMVIQNPRYQVTQFGKPVTLSCSQTLNHNVMYWYQQKSSQAPKLLFHYYDKDFNNEADTPDNFQSRRPNTSFCFLDIRSPGLGDTAMYLCATSRAQGSEAFFGQGTRLTVV.

This chain joins TRBV19 and TRBJ1-4, with D possibly being TRBD1 (6 bases). Germline V gene sequence: CDR1 LNHDA, CDR2 SQIVND (reference sequence). CDR3 length: 16 amino acids. Trimming pared 4 bases from V and 7 bases from J, leaving 19 bases between. CDR3 amino acids: CASSRRQAMDVEKLFF. CDR3 sequence (DNA): TGTGCCAGTAGTAGAAGACAGGCAATGGATGTTGAAAAACTGTTTTTT.

The chain combines TRBV5-4 with TRBJ2-2; D is perhaps TRBD2 (6 bases). CDR1 SGHNT and CDR2 YYREEE come from the germline V gene (reference sequence). The V gene lost 1 base and the J gene lost 5 bases, with 18 bases spanning the gap. This CDR3 region has 17 residues. CDR3 bases: TGTGCCAGCAGCTTGATGGAGGGGACGACCTTGACCGGGGAGCTGTTTTTT. As protein: CASSLMEGTTLTGELFF.

The CDR3 spells CASSSQLAATNTGELFF. In DNA, the CDR3 is TGTGCCAGCTCATCTCAACTAGCGGCGACGAACACCGGGGAGCTGTTTTTT. The V call is TRBV18, the J call TRBJ2-2; TRBD2 agrees at 8 bases. Germline V CDR1 and CDR2: KGHSH, LQKENI. This CDR3 has 17 amino acids. Germline trimming cut 5 bases from V and 0 bases from J; bases unmatched to any gene: 8. Filled out from reference TRBV18 and TRBJ2-2, the complete variable domain reads NAGVMQNPRHLVRRRGQEARLRCSPMKGHSHVYWYRQLPEEGLKFMVYLQKENIIDESGMPKERFSAEFPKEGPSILRIQQVVRGDSAAYFCASSSQLAATNTGELFFGEGSRLTVL.

This chain connects TRBV7-9 to TRBJ2-3, with D possibly matching TRBD1 (6 bases). The ends were cut back, 3 bases at V and 2 bases at J, with 12 bases in the middle. CDR3 length equals 15 residues. Germline CDR1 and CDR2: SEHNR and FQNEAQ (reference sequence). The chain's CDR3 is CASSFRWTDTDTQYF. The CDR3 region has the DNA TGTGCCAGCAGCTTCAGGTGGACAGACACAGATACGCAGTATTTT.

This sequence joins TRBV7-2 and TRBJ2-3; 15 bases align to TRBD2. J gave up 0 bases and V 5 bases, and 6 bases lay outside the gene matches. The CDR3 sequence is 18 residues long. Germline V gene data show CDR1 as SGHTA and CDR2 as FQGNSA. CDR3 region: CASSPGLAGGKSTDTQYF. CDR3 sequence (DNA): TGTGCCAGCAGCCCCGGACTAGCGGGGGGGAAGAGCACAGATACGCAGTATTTT. The full variable domain, rest sourced from reference TRBV7-2 and TRBJ2-3, is GAGVSQSPSNKVTEKGKDVELRCDPISGHTALYWYRQSLGQGLEFLIYFQGNSAPDKSGLPSDRFSAERTGGSVSTLTIQRTQQEDSAVYLCASSPGLAGGKSTDTQYFGPGTRLTVL.

The V and J genes are TRBV11-2 and TRBJ1-5, with D uncertain. V was trimmed by 3 bases and J by 1 base, leaving 7 bases between them. The CDR3 length is 14 residues. Germline assignment: CDR1 SGHAT and CDR2 FQNNGV. CDR3 in DNA: TGTGCCAGCAGCTTTGGCAGGAGCAATCAGCCCCAGCATTTT. This encodes CASSFGRSNQPQHF.

The J gene is TRBJ2-2, the V gene TRBV5-1; 7 nucleotides align to TRBD1. Germline loops: CDR1 SGHRS, CDR2 YFSETQ. V was clipped by 2 bases and J by 2 bases; unmatched bases: 6. There are 16 residues in the CDR3. DNA of the CDR3: TGCGCCAGCAGCTTAGAAGGGGGCCTTAACACCGGGGAGCTGTTTTTT. Translated, it gives CASSLEGGLNTGELFF.

The V call is TRBV5-1, the J call TRBJ2-2, with D unclear. Germline assignment: CDR1 SGHRS and CDR2 YFSETQ. The CDR3 has 18 amino acids. Deletions cut 0 bases from V and 1 base from J, with 16 bases between. CDR3 in amino acids: CASSLAPLFPGNTGELFF. CDR3 DNA sequence: TGCGCCAGCAGCTTGGCCCCTCTTTTCCCGGGGAACACCGGGGAGCTGTTTTTT.

The chain couples TRBV3-1 (or the pseudogene TRBV3-2) to TRBJ1-1; D is unresolved. Germline CDR1 and CDR2: LGHDT and YNNKEL (reference sequence). The CDR3 is 13 residues long. Trimming took off 1 base at V and 5 bases at J, with 8 bases between the two ends. The CDR3 loop is CASSQVQATEAFF. CDR3 in DNA: TGTGCCAGCAGCCAAGTGCAGGCAACTGAAGCTTTCTTT.

The chain links TRBV10-3 to TRBJ2-2; 9 nucleotides align to TRBD1. CDR1 is ENHRY and CDR2 is SYGVKD in the germline V gene. Losses at the gene ends were 3 bases for V and 4 bases for J; bases not matched to a gene: 6. The CDR3 sequence is 16 residues long. The CDR3 nucleotides read TGTGCCATCAGTGATCCGGGACAGGGCATCACCGGGGAGCTGTTTTTT. Encoded protein: CAISDPGQGITGELFF.

The CDR3 DNA sequence: TGTGCCAGCAGCTTAGTTAGACTGGCGAATCAGCCCCAGCATTTT. It encodes CASSLVRLANQPQHF. V gene TRBV7-8 combines with J gene TRBJ1-5, with unresolved D. CDR1 is SGHVS, CDR2 FQNEAQ, per germline. Trimming took off 1 base at V and 4 bases at J, with 11 bases between the two ends. The CDR3 is 15 residues long.

The sample holds one count of this clone. The chain employs TRBV7-2 and TRBJ2-2; D gene ambiguous. V was pared by 6 bases and J by 6 bases, with 8 bases between. CDR3 length equals 12 residues. Germline lookup yields CDR1 SGHTA and CDR2 FQGNSA. The CDR3 DNA is TGTGCCAGCAGAAATATTCCCGGGGAGCTGTTTTTT. Translated: CASRNIPGELFF. Supplemented by reference TRBV7-2 and TRBJ2-2, the full variable domain reads GAGVSQSPSNKVTEKGKDVELRCDPISGHTALYWYRQSLGQGLEFLIYFQGNSAPDKSGLPSDRFSAERTGGSVSTLTIQRTQQEDSAVYLCASRNIPGELFFGEGSRLTVL.

The chain couples TRBV3-1 (or the pseudogene TRBV3-2) to TRBJ1-4; 7 positions match TRBD1. This CDR3 is built from 15 residues. Germline lookup yields CDR1 LGHDT and CDR2 YNNKEL (reference sequence). V was pared by 0 bases and J by 7 bases, with 5 bases of the junction left unmatched. CDR3 nucleotide sequence: TGTGCCAGCAGCCAAGACAGGGGGGTAGTTGAAAAACTGTTTTTT. Protein product: CASSQDRGVVEKLFF.

This chain's CDR3 is CASRDTSGDYNEQFF. As DNA, the CDR3 is TGTGCCAGCAGGGACACTAGCGGAGATTACAATGAGCAGTTCTTC. The chain joins TRBV6-5 to TRBJ2-1; 8 positions match TRBD2. V lost 6 bases, J lost 4 bases, and 8 bases stayed unmatched. This CDR3 contains 15 residues. Germline assignment: CDR1 MNHEY and CDR2 SVGAGI.

The chain couples TRBV6-5 to TRBJ1-4; 9 bases fit TRBD1. Germline V gene lookup returns CDR1 MNHEY and CDR2 SVGAGI. CDR3 size: 15 residues. With 6 bases clipped from V and 7 bases from J, the junction kept 9 bases outside the gene matches. The CDR3 nucleotides read TGTGCCAGCAGCTTCGGAACAGGGGGCACTGAAAAACTGTTTTTT. Amino acid sequence: CASSFGTGGTEKLFF.

The V call is TRBV3-1 (or the pseudogene TRBV3-2), the J call TRBJ2-1; TRBD2 matches 14 bases. The CDR3 totals 16 residues. The germline gives CDR1 LGHDT, CDR2 YNNKEL (reference sequence). The trim removed 4 bases at V and 6 bases at J, leaving 5 bases unmatched. The CDR3 DNA is TGTGCCAGCAGCCCCCAGGGACTAGCGGGAGTCAATGAGCAGTTCTTC. Protein sequence: CASSPQGLAGVNEQFF.

V is TRBV18 and J is TRBJ1-2; unclear D gene. V shed 0 bases and J shed 6 bases, with 11 bases lying between them. Germline CDR1 reads KGHSH; CDR2 reads LQKENI. The CDR3 covers 14 residues. CDR3 in amino acids: CASSPPVLQDGYTF. In nucleotides, the CDR3 is TGTGCCAGCTCACCACCGGTATTGCAGGATGGCTACACCTTC.

This chain joins TRBV10-3 and TRBJ2-7, with unresolved D. Germline V lookup: CDR1 ENHRY, CDR2 SYGVKD. CDR3 length equals 15 residues. Trimming took 4 bases from V and 0 from J, leaving 13 bases between them. The CDR3 region is CAISVTGTLSYEQYF. CDR3 nucleotides: TGTGCCATCAGTGTTACCGGTACTCTCTCCTACGAGCAGTACTTC.

This clone was picked up one time. The gene calls are TRBV10-3 and TRBJ1-2; D may be TRBD1 (5 bases). The germline gives CDR1 ENHRY, CDR2 SYGVKD. Trimming removed 4 bases at V and 4 bases at J, with 7 bases between. The length of the CDR3 is 12 residues. CDR3 in DNA: TGTGCCATCAGTGCTGACAGCTATGGCTACACCTTC. Protein product: CAISADSYGYTF.

The chain couples TRBV7-3 to TRBJ2-7; D gene ambiguous. The V end was cut by 4 bases, the J end by 6 bases, with 7 bases between. Germline lookup yields CDR1 SGHTA and CDR2 FQGTGA. The CDR3 is 11 amino acids. The CDR3 DNA reads as TGTGCCAGCAGCTCTAAGCCCGAGCAGTACTTC. It specifies CASSSKPEQYF.

This chain joins TRBV19 and TRBJ2-5; 8 bases are a match to TRBD2. The J segment lost 4 bases and the V segment lost 3 bases, leaving 10 bases of the junction unmatched. The CDR3 contains 16 residues. Per the germline V gene, CDR1 is LNHDA and CDR2 is SQIVND (reference sequence). The CDR3 region is CASSIGAGEVIETQYF. CDR3 DNA sequence: TGTGCCAGTAGTATCGGAGCGGGAGAGGTGATAGAGACCCAGTACTTC. The full variable domain, its missing parts supplied by reference TRBV19 and TRBJ2-5, is DGGITQSPKYLFRKEGQNVTLSCEQNLNHDAMYWYRQDPGQGLRLIYYSQIVNDFQKGDIAEGYSVSREKKESFPLTVTSAQKNPTAFYLCASSIGAGEVIETQYFGPGTRLLVL.

CDR3 loop: CASSPGQGMTYGYTF. CDR3 coding DNA: TGTGCCAGTAGTCCCGGACAGGGTATGACCTATGGCTACACCTTC. The genes are TRBV19 and TRBJ1-2; 8 bases are shared with TRBD1. This CDR3 contains 15 residues. Germline CDR1 is LNHDA and CDR2 is SQIVND (reference sequence). V lost 5 bases to trimming and J lost 4 bases; unmatched junction nucleotides: 9.

The chain carries TRBV18 and TRBJ2-1, with 15 bases aligning to TRBD2. The ends lost 2 bases at V and 12 bases at J; junction bases unmatched: 11. Germline lookup yields CDR1 KGHSH and CDR2 LQKENI. This CDR3 has 17 residues. CDR3 nucleotides: TGTGCCAGCTCACCAGTAGATACGGGACTAGCGGGAGGAGGGCAGTTCTTC. Translating it yields CASSPVDTGLAGGGQFF.

This clone has just one count. V gene TRBV12-3 or TRBV12-4 combines with J gene TRBJ1-1, with TRBD1 matching over 9 bases. The CDR3 runs to 13 residues. The V and J ends lost 8 bases and 2 bases, in that order; junction bases with no gene match: 3. For the CDR3, the DNA is TGTGCCAGCCGGACAGGGGTAAACACTGAAGCTTTCTTT. Its protein is CASRTGVNTEAFF.